A selection of T cell receptor beta chains follows, all from one sample in a study of naive and memory T cell subsets. TCRdb reanalysed the 5' RACE reads using MiXCR and keeps one entry per CDR3 protein. Here the sample spans 20,000 to 25,000 distinct CDR3 sequences, less than 5% being singletons. These receptors all come from a male donor in good health. CDR3s include the opening cysteine and the closing phenylalanine or tryptophan. Fields, in order: V gene, clone size, D gene, J gene, CDR3 DNA, CDR3 protein. The D gene is left open where the match is weak. Size is stated for part of the rows, as once, few or many counts, or as a class when the clone is expanded.

>TRBV3-1|many|TRBD1|TRBJ2-5
TGTGCCAGCAGCCAAGACTGGACAGGGCAAGAGACCCAGTACTTC
CASSQDWTGQETQYF
>TRBV12-3/TRBV12-4|medium-sized|.|TRBJ1-3
TGTGCCAGCAGACCACAGGGCCCTGGAAACACCATATATTTT
CASRPQGPGNTIYF
>TRBV6-2/TRBV6-3|many|TRBD1|TRBJ1-5
TGTGCCAGCAGCCCCACAGGGGGGCCCGGGCAGCCCCAGCATTTT
CASSPTGGPGQPQHF
>TRBV6-2/TRBV6-3|many|.|TRBJ1-5
TGTGCCAGCGGAGACATTAGCAATCAGCCCCAGCATTTT
CASGDISNQPQHF
>TRBV19|many|.|TRBJ2-7
TGTGCCAGTAGCGGTCAGGCGGTCGGAAGCGAGCAGTACTTC
CASSGQAVGSEQYF
>TRBV9|many|TRBD2|TRBJ2-1
TGTGCCAGCAGCACCCGGACTAGCTACGAAACACTCAATGAGCAGTTCTTC
CASSTRTSYETLNEQFF
>TRBV12-3/TRBV12-4|many|.|TRBJ1-2
TGTGCCAGCGGTGTCCAGAACTATGGCTACACCTTC
CASGVQNYGYTF
>TRBV28|many|.|TRBJ2-5
TGTGCCAGCAGTTTATTCGGGGGTTTCGAGACCCAGTACTTC
CASSLFGGFETQYF
>TRBV29-1|many|.|TRBJ2-2
TGCAGCGTGGACCAGGGATCCGGGGAGCTGTTTTTT
CSVDQGSGELFF
>TRBV7-2|medium-sized|TRBD1|TRBJ2-5
TGTGCCAGCAGCACAGACAGGGGGCGGGAGACCCAGTACTTC
CASSTDRGRETQYF
>TRBV7-6|.|TRBD2|TRBJ2-3
TGTGCCAGCAGCTTAGAACTAGCGGGAGCGGGTAGGCCAGATACGCAGTATTTT
CASSLELAGAGRPDTQYF
>TRBV6-5|many|TRBD2|TRBJ2-2
TGTGCCAGCAGTACTCCCGGGGGGGCGAACACCGGGGAGCTGTTTTTT
CASSTPGGANTGELFF
>TRBV19|.|TRBD1|TRBJ1-2
TGTGCCAGTAGTCAACAGGGGGCAGGCGGCTACACCTTC
CASSQQGAGGYTF
>TRBV11-2|.|.|TRBJ2-7
TGCCAGCAGCTTAATCACAGGCCCGCCTACGAGCAGTACTTC
CQQLNHRPAYEQYF
>TRBV6-5|many|.|TRBJ1-5
TGTGCCAGCAGCCACGGGGGGAACGACTATCAGCCCCAGCATTTT
CASSHGGNDYQPQHF
>TRBV28|many|TRBD2|TRBJ2-7
TGTGCCAGCAGTTTACTGGGACTAGCGGGAGGGCCGGGAGACGAGCAGTACTTC
CASSLLGLAGGPGDEQYF
>TRBV7-8|many|.|TRBJ2-7
TGTGCCAGCAGCTTAAACGACTACGAGCAGTACTTC
CASSLNDYEQYF
>TRBV6-2/TRBV6-3|many|.|TRBJ2-7
TGTGCCAGCAGTTATGTTTACGAGCAGTACTTC
CASSYVYEQYF
>TRBV30|medium-sized|.|TRBJ2-7
TGTGCCTGGAGTTTGGCGACACTTAGCTCCTACGAGCAGTACTTC
CAWSLATLSSYEQYF
>TRBV25-1|many|TRBD1|TRBJ1-1
TGTGCCAGCAGAGGACAGGGGGCTGAAGCTTTCTTT
CASRGQGAEAFF
>TRBV6-4|many|.|TRBJ2-1
TGTGCCAGCAGTGGGCAGGTTAGCTCCTACAATGAGCAGTTCTTC
CASSGQVSSYNEQFF
>TRBV20-1|medium-sized|TRBD1|TRBJ2-7
TGCAGTGCTAGAGATCCTGACAGGGGGTACGAGCAGTACTTC
CSARDPDRGYEQYF
>TRBV5-1|many|.|TRBJ2-3
TGCGCCAGCAGTAACGACAGACAAACAGATACGCAGTATTTT
CASSNDRQTDTQYF
>TRBV5-1|many|.|TRBJ1-2
TGCGCCAGCAGCTTGACGGGGGGCGCCCAAATGAACTATGGCTACACCTTC
CASSLTGGAQMNYGYTF
>TRBV10-3|many|.|TRBJ2-7
TGTGCCATCAGTGTCGGAGGGGCGTCCTTCGAGCAGTACTTC
CAISVGGASFEQYF
>TRBV30|many|.|TRBJ2-1
TGTGCCTGGAGCCCCTTCGGGACTTACTCCTACAATGAGCAGTTCTTC
CAWSPFGTYSYNEQFF
>TRBV7-2|many|.|TRBJ2-6
TGTGCCAGCACTCCGAGGTGGGGGGCCAACGTCCTGACTTTC
CASTPRWGANVLTF
>TRBV7-2|many|.|TRBJ2-3
TGTGCCAGCAGCCCGGGACGTATAGATACGCAGTATTTT
CASSPGRIDTQYF
>TRBV4-1|many|.|TRBJ1-3
TGCGCCAGCAGTAGAGCTGGAAACACCATATATTTT
CASSRAGNTIYF
>TRBV12-3/TRBV12-4|many|TRBD2|TRBJ2-5
TGTGCCAGCAGTTTCGGGGGGGCAGCTCGGGAGACCCAGTACTTC
CASSFGGAARETQYF
>TRBV6-5|few|.|TRBJ1-1
TGTGCCACCTCACCCCTGGCGAGGTGGGCTGAAGCTTTCTTT
CATSPLARWAEAFF
>TRBV6-1|many|.|TRBJ2-1
TGTGCCAGCAGTGGACAGGCAGCTCAATGGGATGAGCAGTTCTTC
CASSGQAAQWDEQFF
>TRBV28|many|.|TRBJ2-4
TGTGCCAGCAGACCCTTATTGAGGGGCTTGAACATTCAGTACTTC
CASRPLLRGLNIQYF
>TRBV9|many|.|TRBJ2-1
TGTGCCAGCAGCGCCGGAAGTGAGGGCAATGAGCAGTTCTTC
CASSAGSEGNEQFF
>TRBV7-2|many|.|TRBJ1-5
TGTGCCAGCAGCCCCGACAGTAACAATCAGCCCCAGCATTTT
CASSPDSNNQPQHF
>TRBV4-1|many|.|TRBJ1-2
TGCGCCAGCAGTCACGGGACGGAGGACTATGGCTACACCTTC
CASSHGTEDYGYTF
>TRBV7-7|many|TRBD2|TRBJ2-3
TGTGCTAGCAGCCCCATCAGCGGGGTAAGCACAGATACGCAGTATTTT
CASSPISGVSTDTQYF
>TRBV28|many|.|TRBJ2-5
TGTGCCAGCAGCCGATTAAAAGAGACCCAGTACTTC
CASSRLKETQYF
>TRBV24-1|many|TRBD1|TRBJ1-1
TGTGCCACCTCCGGGACAGGAGCTTTCTTT
CATSGTGAFF
>TRBV29-1|medium-sized|.|TRBJ1-2
TGCAGCGTTTTGGCTGAACATGGTCGGGGCTACACCTTC
CSVLAEHGRGYTF
>TRBV29-1|many|TRBD1|TRBJ2-7
TGCAGCGTTGTTGGGACAGGGGATCCCCACGAGCAGTACTTC
CSVVGTGDPHEQYF
>TRBV19|few|.|TRBJ2-5
TGTGCCAGTAGTACCCCCCCCGGTCCCCAAGAGACCCAGTACTTC
CASSTPPGPQETQYF